Below are 20 T cell receptor beta chains sequenced from a single sample in a study of shared clonotypes between healthy human individuals. Profiled with immunoSEQ multiplex PCR; TCRdb holds only in-frame clones, not every one. The sample yields about 680,000 clones, around 92% seen once. It was CD45RO-negative cells, positively selected for CCR7, that made up naive CD8 cells, with terminally differentiated effector memory CD45RA+ cells excluded. The material sequenced was naive CD8+ T cells sorted from blood. All receptors come from a man aged 25 to 40 in good health.

The chain links TRBV6-5 to TRBJ2-7; 8 positions match TRBD1. V dropped 0 bases and J dropped 6; count of bases not matched to a gene: 4. The CDR3 extends over 14 amino acids. In germline, CDR1 is MNHEY, CDR2 SVGAGI. The chain's CDR3 is CASSYSGQATEQYF. The CDR3 nucleotides are TGTGCCAGCAGTTACTCGGGACAGGCAACCGAGCAGTACTTC.

CDR3 residues: CASSIPSATNEKLFF. CDR3 DNA sequence: TGTGCCAGTAGTATACCGAGTGCAACTAATGAAAAACTGTTTTTT. This rearrangement joins TRBV19 to TRBJ1-4; D is unclear. Germline V lookup: CDR1 LNHDA, CDR2 SQIVND (reference sequence). This CDR3 contains 15 residues. Between the trimmed V and J ends, which lost 2 bases and 0 bases, there was a span of 7 bases.

The V gene is TRBV27, the J gene TRBJ1-1; D unclear. Germline CDR1 is MNHEY and CDR2 is SMNVEV (reference sequence). The V gene lost 5 bases and the J gene lost 8 bases, with 15 bases spanning the gap. This CDR3 contains 13 residues. This CDR3 is CASSVSATLEAFF. CDR3 nucleotides: TGTGCCAGCAGTGTTAGTGCGACACTAGAAGCTTTCTTT.

The rearrangement links TRBV5-1 to TRBJ1-3; possible D gene TRBD1, 6 bases. Germline CDR1 is SGHRS and CDR2 is YFSETQ. Trimming cost V 2 bases and J 2 bases, with 11 bases left between them. This CDR3 region has 15 residues. The CDR3 reads CASSLQGGAGNTIYF. CDR3 sequence (DNA): TGCGCCAGCAGCTTACAGGGAGGAGCTGGAAACACCATATATTTT.

This clone is a singleton in its sample. V and J are TRBV7-9 and TRBJ2-1; no clear D gene. From germline, CDR1 is SEHNR and CDR2 FQNEAQ (reference sequence). V dropped 7 bases and J dropped 5 bases, with 12 bases sitting between them. The CDR3 covers 13 residues. The chain's CDR3 is CASNLGSDNEQFF. In DNA form, the CDR3 reads TGTGCCAGCAACTTGGGCAGTGACAATGAGCAGTTCTTC.

The chain carries TRBV6-1 and TRBJ1-5; D is ambiguous. The V gene's germline CDR1 is MNHNS and CDR2 SASEGT. The CDR3 extends over 16 amino acids. Trimming stripped 1 base from V and 3 bases from J, with 13 bases between. CDR3 in amino acids: CASSEVRDGYNQPQHF. The CDR3 DNA follows: TGTGCCAGCAGTGAAGTGCGGGATGGATACAATCAGCCCCAGCATTTT.

The rearrangement uses TRBV7-9 and TRBJ1-2; the D gene is possibly TRBD1 (5 bases). Looked up from germline, CDR1 is SEHNR and CDR2 is FQNEAQ (reference sequence). This CDR3 is built from 16 residues. Trimming removed 8 bases from V and 6 bases from J, with 25 bases in between. The CDR3 bases are TGTGCCAGCGGCACCCACACGGGGGGGGACCTAGATGGCTACACCTTC. Amino acid sequence: CASGTHTGGDLDGYTF.

A note on this clone: A read error may produce the germline difference seen at one junction end. The chain recombines TRBV28 with TRBJ2-3, with TRBD2 matching 15 bases. This CDR3 spans 16 amino acids. Germline V CDR1 and CDR2: MDHEN, SYDVKM. The DNA of the CDR3 is TGTGCCAGCAGCCCAAGGACTAGCGGGAGGGCCTTAGCCCGCAATTTT. It specifies CASSPRTSGRALARNF.

The chain carries TRBV13 and TRBJ2-1; 11 nucleotides match TRBD2. The CDR3 runs 14 residues. Germline V lookup: CDR1 PRHDT, CDR2 FYEKMQ (reference sequence). J gave up 8 bases and V 1 base, and 1 base lay outside the gene matches. The CDR3 reads CASSLELAGDEQFF. In nucleotides, the CDR3 is TGTGCCAGCAGCTTAGAACTAGCGGGAGATGAGCAGTTCTTC.

The V call is TRBV27, the J call TRBJ2-7, with 8 bases aligning to TRBD1. J lost 3 bases, V lost 5 bases, and 12 bases had no gene match. The V gene's germline CDR1 is MNHEY and CDR2 SMNVEV (reference sequence). CDR3 length equals 16 residues. Here the CDR3 DNA reads TGTGCCAGCAGTATTGGAATCGGGACAGGTTACTACGAGCAGTACTTC. Amino acid sequence: CASSIGIGTGYYEQYF.

The V and J genes are TRBV27 and TRBJ2-6; D is perhaps TRBD1 (6 bases). Germline assignment: CDR1 MNHEY and CDR2 SMNVEV (reference sequence). The CDR3 consists of 16 residues. Trimming removed 6 bases from V and 0 bases from J, with 12 bases in between. Written as DNA, the CDR3 is TGTGCCAGCAGCTGGACAGCCCCCTCTGGGGCCAACGTCCTGACTTTC. Residues: CASSWTAPSGANVLTF.

The chain employs TRBV5-6 and TRBJ1-1; D gene unclear. Trimming removed 0 bases from V and 7 bases from J, with 4 bases in between. This CDR3 region has 11 residues. Germline-derived CDR1 and CDR2 are SGHDT and YYEEEE. CDR3: CASSLGREAFF. The CDR3 region has the DNA TGTGCCAGCAGCTTGGGGCGTGAAGCTTTCTTT.

The chain couples TRBV28 to TRBJ2-5; 8 bases align to TRBD1. The CDR3 is 15 residues long. Per germline, CDR1 MDHEN and CDR2 SYDVKM. Germline trimming cut 6 bases from V and 0 bases from J; bases unmatched to any gene: 6. CDR3 residues: CASRRQGTNQETQYF. CDR3 nucleotide sequence: TGTGCCAGCAGGAGACAGGGGACGAACCAAGAGACCCAGTACTTC.

This chain connects TRBV5-6 to TRBJ1-4; perhaps TRBD1 as D (5 bases). The germline V and J ends were trimmed by 3 bases and 6 bases, with 18 bases remaining between them. The CDR3 has 16 amino acids. Per the germline V gene, CDR1 is SGHDT and CDR2 is YYEEEE. CDR3 bases: TGTGCCAGCAGCTCCCAAAGCCCGGGACCGTATGAAAAACTGTTTTTT. Protein: CASSSQSPGPYEKLFF.

This chain uses TRBV11-3 with TRBJ1-1; perhaps TRBD1 as D (5 bases). This CDR3 has 13 amino acids. Germline V gene data show CDR1 as SGHNT and CDR2 as YENEEA. Trimming took off 4 bases at V and 10 bases at J, with 16 bases between the two ends. CDR3 bases: TGTGCCAGCAGCTCATCCCCCCCCGGGGGAGCTTTCTTT. Protein: CASSSSPPGGAFF. The full variable domain, with the rest looked up from reference TRBV11-3 and TRBJ1-1, is EAGVVQSPRYKIIEKKQPVAFWCNPISGHNTLYWYLQNLGQGPELLIRYENEEAVDDSQLPKDRFSAERLKGVDSTLKIQPAELGDSAVYLCASSSSPPGGAFFGQGTRLTVV.

In its sample, this clone was seen once. The chain couples TRBV2 to TRBJ1-5; 7 bases map to TRBD1. The germline gives CDR1 SNHLY, CDR2 FYNNEI. CDR3 length equals 16 residues. V lost 1 base to trimming and J lost 2 bases; unmatched junction nucleotides: 5. Written as DNA, the CDR3 is TGTGCCAGCAGTGAAGATTTAGACAGGGGCAATCAGCCCCAGCATTTT. The encoded protein is CASSEDLDRGNQPQHF.

The chain links TRBV14 to TRBJ2-5; maybe TRBD1 (6 bases). Germline V lookup: CDR1 SGHDN, CDR2 FVKESK. The CDR3 consists of 14 residues. The V gene lost 1 base and the J gene lost 3 bases, with 9 bases spanning the gap. DNA of the CDR3: TGTGCCAGCAGCCAAGTGAACAGGGAAGAGACCCAGTACTTC. Amino acids: CASSQVNREETQYF.

This chain uses TRBV21-1 with TRBJ1-5; TRBD1 was called by the table and not checked on the DNA. TRBV21-1 is a pseudogene locus. The CDR3 totals 15 residues. This chain's CDR3 is CASTVTGMLGQPQHF. CDR3 DNA: TGTGCCAGCACCGTAACAGGGATGTTGGGCCAGCCCCAGCATTTT.

The chain employs TRBV9 and TRBJ2-1, with D tentatively TRBD1 (6 bases). The CDR3 spans 14 residues. Germline CDR1 reads SGDLS; CDR2 reads YYNGEE. V was pared by 0 bases and J by 6 bases, with 10 bases between. The DNA of the CDR3 is TGTGCCAGCAGCGTAGCTAGGACAGTCAATGAGCAGTTCTTC. Protein: CASSVARTVNEQFF.

The genes are TRBV9 and TRBJ2-7; possibly TRBD1 for D (6 bases). V gave up 0 bases and J gave up 0 bases, with 10 bases separating them. This CDR3 has 15 residues. Germline V gene data show CDR1 as SGDLS and CDR2 as YYNGEE. The CDR3, as DNA: TGTGCCAGCAGCGTAGGGGGACAACTCTCCTACGAGCAGTACTTC. Its translation: CASSVGGQLSYEQYF.